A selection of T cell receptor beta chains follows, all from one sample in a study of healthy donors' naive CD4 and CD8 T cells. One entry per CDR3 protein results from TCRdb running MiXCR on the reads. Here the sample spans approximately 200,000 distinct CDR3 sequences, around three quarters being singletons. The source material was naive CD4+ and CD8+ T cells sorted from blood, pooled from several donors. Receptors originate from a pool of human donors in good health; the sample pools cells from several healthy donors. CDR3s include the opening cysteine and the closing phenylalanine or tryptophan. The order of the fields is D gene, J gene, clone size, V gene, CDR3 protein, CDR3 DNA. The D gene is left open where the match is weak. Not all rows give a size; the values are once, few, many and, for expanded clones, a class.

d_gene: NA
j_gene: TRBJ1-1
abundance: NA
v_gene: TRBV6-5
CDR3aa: CASSRQQLNTEAFF
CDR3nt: TGTGCCAGCAGTCGCCAACAGTTGAACACTGAAGCTTTCTTT

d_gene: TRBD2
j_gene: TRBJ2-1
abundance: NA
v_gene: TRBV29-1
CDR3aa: CSAGGTSKSRGNEQFF
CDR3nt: TGCAGCGCCGGCGGGACTAGCAAGTCAAGGGGGAATGAGCAGTTCTTC

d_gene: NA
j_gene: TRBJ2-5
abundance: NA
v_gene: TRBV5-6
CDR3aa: CASSRQAVQETQYF
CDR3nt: TGTGCCAGCAGCCGACAGGCCGTACAAGAGACCCAGTACTTC

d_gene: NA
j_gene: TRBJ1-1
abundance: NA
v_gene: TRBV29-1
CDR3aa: CSVGTAMNTEAFF
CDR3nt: TGCAGCGTTGGGACAGCTATGAACACTGAAGCTTTCTTT

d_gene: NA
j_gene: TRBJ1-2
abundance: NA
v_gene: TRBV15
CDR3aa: CATSGNRANGYTF
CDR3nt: TGTGCCACCAGCGGGAACAGGGCAAATGGCTACACCTTC

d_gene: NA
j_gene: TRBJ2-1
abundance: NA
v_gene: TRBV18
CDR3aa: CATTGGLYNEQFF
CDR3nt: TGTGCCACCACCGGGGGCCTCTACAATGAGCAGTTCTTC

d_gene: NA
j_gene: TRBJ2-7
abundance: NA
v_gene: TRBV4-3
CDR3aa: CASSPESVSYEQYF
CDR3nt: TGCGCCAGCAGCCCGGAGTCCGTTTCCTACGAGCAGTACTTC

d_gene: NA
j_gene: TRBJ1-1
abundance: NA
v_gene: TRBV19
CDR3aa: CASMGGRAAGMNTEAFF
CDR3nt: TGTGCCAGTATGGGGGGCAGGGCGGCCGGCATGAACACTGAAGCTTTCTTT

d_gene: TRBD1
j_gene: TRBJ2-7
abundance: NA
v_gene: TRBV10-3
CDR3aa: CAISDPGQSYEQYF
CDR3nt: TGTGCCATCAGTGATCCGGGACAGAGCTACGAGCAGTACTTC

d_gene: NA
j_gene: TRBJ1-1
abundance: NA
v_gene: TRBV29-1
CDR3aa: CSVSLGGAQNTEAFF
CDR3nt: TGCAGCGTTTCCCTAGGGGGGGCCCAGAACACTGAAGCTTTCTTT

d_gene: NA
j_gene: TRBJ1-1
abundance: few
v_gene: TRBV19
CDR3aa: CASSTWGLNTEAFF
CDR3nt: TGTGCCAGTAGTACCTGGGGGTTGAACACTGAAGCTTTCTTT

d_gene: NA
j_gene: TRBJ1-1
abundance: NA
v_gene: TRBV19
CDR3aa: CASSPRQVNTEAFF
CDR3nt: TGTGCCAGTAGTCCTCGACAGGTTAACACTGAAGCTTTCTTT

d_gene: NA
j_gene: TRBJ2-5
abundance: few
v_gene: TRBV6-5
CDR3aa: CASSRTVQETQYF
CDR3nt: TGTGCCAGCAGTCGGACAGTCCAAGAGACCCAGTACTTC

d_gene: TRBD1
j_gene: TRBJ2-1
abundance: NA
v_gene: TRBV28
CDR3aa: CASRRRQGWDEQFF
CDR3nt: TGTGCCAGCAGGCGCCGACAGGGGTGGGATGAGCAGTTCTTC

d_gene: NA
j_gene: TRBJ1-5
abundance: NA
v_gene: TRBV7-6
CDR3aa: CASSQGQGNQPQHF
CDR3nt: TGTGCCAGCAGCCAGGGGCAAGGCAATCAGCCCCAGCATTTT

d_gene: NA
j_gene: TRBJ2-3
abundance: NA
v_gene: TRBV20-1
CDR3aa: CSARLSSANTDTQYF
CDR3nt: TGCAGTGCTCGACTAAGTAGCGCTAACACAGATACGCAGTATTTT

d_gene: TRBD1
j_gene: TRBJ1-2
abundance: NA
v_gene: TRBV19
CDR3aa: CASTMDGGQGHGYTF
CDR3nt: TGTGCCAGTACCATGGACGGAGGACAGGGACATGGCTACACCTTC